This T cell receptor beta chain was obtained from a study of Graves' ophthalmopathy and Graves' hyperthyroidism. In the study overall: Stable hyperthyroid donors showed no ophthalmopathy during 18 months follow-up.

Comments on this clonotype: The target antigen is unknown.

The germline gives CDR1 SGHTA, CDR2 FQGTGA. V dropped 3 bases and J dropped 5; count of bases not matched to a gene: 7. This CDR3 has 17 amino acids. RNA transcripts yielded amplified TCR beta CDR3 regions. HTBI primers served in a first-round RT-PCR, which a second-round multiplex PCR followed. TCRdb re-called the multiplex PCR reads through MiXCR, storing one row per CDR3 protein. Among some 1.1 million distinct CDR3 sequences listed, roughly 35% were seen once. Diagnostic conclusions were grounded in clinical symptoms, serum thyroxine, TRAb, thyroid ultrasound and orbital computed tomography. General observations from the study: Blood was where most expanded thyroid clonotypes above 0.001 frequency also turned up.

This TCR was recovered from an adult man with Graves' hyperthyroidism. The sample comprised peripheral blood or thyroid tissue (not recorded which). The chain is built from TRBV7-3 and TRBJ2-7; 16 bases fit TRBD2. This CDR3 is CASSLGLAGGSFNEQYF. CDR3 in DNA: TGTGCCAGCAGCTTGGGACTAGCGGGAGGGTCGTTCAACGAGCAGTACTTC. The whole variable domain, filled in from reference TRBV7-3 and TRBJ2-7, reads GAGVSQTPSNKVTEKGKYVELRCDPISGHTALYWYRQSLGQGPEFLIYFQGTGAADDSGLPNDRFFAVRPEGSVSTLKIQRTERGDSAVYLCASSLGLAGGSFNEQYFGPGTRLTVT.